These 3 T cell receptor beta chains share one sample of origin, sequenced in a study of T cells expressing NK-cell markers. TCRdb re-called the 5' RACE reads; every CDR3 protein appears as one record, without DNA. This sample's table has 250,000 to 300,000 distinct CDR3 sequences. Sequencing used blood T cells: a sorted CD56 or NKG2C T cell subset, CD4+ or CD8+ T cells, or bulk PBMC T cells (not recorded which). Receptors were obtained from a man younger than 35 in good health.

J is TRBJ2-1 and V is TRBV12-3 or TRBV12-4; TCRdb gives TRBD2 as the D gene, but with no DNA this cannot be confirmed. This CDR3 is built from 13 residues. CDR3 sequence reads: CASRALDWNEQFF.

The chain recombines TRBV30 with TRBJ1-2. Germline lookup yields CDR1 GTSNPN and CDR2 SVGIG (reference sequence). The CDR3 is 18 residues long. The CDR3 is CAWGKGPGNGRTNYGYTF.

V gene TRBV29-1 combines with J gene TRBJ2-5; TCRdb's D call of TRBD2 is untestable without DNA. CDR1 is SQVTM, CDR2 ANQGSEA, per germline. This CDR3 is 15 amino acids long. The CDR3 spells CSVSSGKFVRETQYF.